The clone carrying this T cell receptor (beta chain) came up many times. Antigen unknown. The data were taken from a study of identical twins. Study-wide results and limits: Abundant cord blood beta clonotypes carried fewer insertions; memory repertoires showed none. Monozygotic twin pairs showed more out-of-frame TCR alpha sharing than models estimated.

With 4 bases clipped from V and 8 bases from J, the junction kept 8 bases outside the gene matches. The CDR3 runs 14 residues. Germline V CDR1 and CDR2: SEHNR, FQNEAQ (reference sequence). Addition of a universal primer site occurred through template switching, and cDNA carried unique molecular identifiers. TCRdb reprocessed the 5' RACE reads with MiXCR, giving one entry per CDR3 protein. This table holds about 890,000 distinct CDR3 sequences, more than 9% found once. These data were also filed under a second study, of yellow fever vaccine responses in identical twins.

V and J are TRBV7-9 and TRBJ1-2, with TRBD1 matching over 9 bases. This clonotype originated in a woman between 18 and 29 years old in good health. What was sequenced was PBMCs. CDR3 DNA sequence: TGTGCCAGCAGCTCTGGACAGGGGAAGAGCGGCTACACCTTC. It yields the protein CASSSGQGKSGYTF. Drawing the rest from reference TRBV7-9 and TRBJ1-2, the complete variable domain is DTGVSQNPRHKITKRGQNVTFRCDPISEHNRLYWYRQTLGQGPEFLTYFQNEAQLEKSRLLSDRFSAERPKGSFSTLEIQRTEQGDSAMYLCASSSGQGKSGYTFGSGTRLTVV.